The next 32 T cell receptor beta chains were all read from a single sample in a study of CD8 T cells in Susac syndrome. The authors reverse transcribed roughly 0.5 to 1 ug RNA with random hexamers. TCRdb independently ran MiXCR on the immunoSEQ multiplex PCR reads; one entry per CDR3 protein. The repertoire holds around 69,000 distinct CDR3 sequences, under 95% seen once, with around 0.45% in the top ten. Sequenced sample: CD8+ T cells from PBMCs. These receptors were obtained from a human donor with Susac syndrome.

A single count supports this clonotype. V is TRBV6-2 or TRBV6-3 and J is TRBJ2-2; 10 bases line up with TRBD2. Trimming at V came to 0 bases and at J to 6 bases, leaving 4 bases not matched to a gene. CDR3 length: 16 residues. Germline CDR1 is MNHEY and CDR2 is SVGEGT. The CDR3 sequence: CASSYSPSGSSGELFF. The CDR3 coding sequence is TGTGCCAGCAGTTACTCTCCTAGCGGGAGTTCCGGGGAGCTGTTTTTT.

The V call is TRBV9, the J call TRBJ2-1; 7 nucleotides align to TRBD2. CDR1 and CDR2 from the germline V gene are SGDLS and YYNGEE. The ends lost 0 bases at V and 3 bases at J; junction bases unmatched: 3. CDR3 length equals 15 residues. The CDR3 loop reads CASSVETGGYNEQFF. In DNA form, the CDR3 reads TGTGCCAGCAGCGTAGAAACGGGAGGCTACAATGAGCAGTTCTTC.

The chain uses TRBV27 and TRBJ1-1; TRBD1 aligns across 7 bases. Looked up from germline, CDR1 is MNHEY and CDR2 is SMNVEV (reference sequence). The trim removed 4 bases at V and 1 base at J, leaving 6 bases unmatched. This CDR3 has 15 residues. CDR3 residues: CASSSYRGGNTEAFF. The CDR3 coding sequence is TGTGCCAGCAGTTCATACAGGGGAGGGAACACTGAAGCTTTCTTT.

This clonotype showed up just a few times. This rearrangement joins TRBV5-1 to TRBJ1-2; perhaps TRBD1 as D (5 bases). This CDR3 has 18 residues. Looked up from germline, CDR1 is SGHRS and CDR2 is YFSETQ. V was clipped by 4 bases and J by 4 bases, with 26 bases between them. CDR3 nucleotide sequence: TGCGCCAGCAGCGCAACCTTAGGGGCCCCCTTTTGGGCCTATGGCTACACCTTC. It is translated as CASSATLGAPFWAYGYTF.

CDR3 in amino acids: CASSTAGTGAYNEQFF. The CDR3 DNA sequence: TGTGCCAGTAGTACCGCCGGGACAGGGGCGTACAATGAGCAGTTCTTC. The chain combines TRBV19 with TRBJ2-1, with 10 bases aligning to TRBD1. Germline V gene lookup returns CDR1 LNHDA and CDR2 SQIVND (reference sequence). The CDR3 sequence is 16 residues long. V shed 4 bases and J 4 bases; nucleotides not matched to a gene: 7.

The chain links TRBV14 to TRBJ2-7; TRBD2 agrees at 9 bases. J was trimmed by 0 bases and V by 4 bases; bases with no gene match: 4. The CDR3 is 15 residues long. Germline V CDR1 and CDR2: SGHDN, FVKESK. CDR3 bases: TGTGCCAGCAGCCTCGGAGCGGGGGGCTCCTACGAGCAGTACTTC. It is translated as CASSLGAGGSYEQYF.

The gene calls are TRBV20-1 and TRBJ2-5, with 7 bases fitting TRBD1. The CDR3 loop spans 15 amino acids. Per germline, CDR1 DFQATT and CDR2 SNEGSKA (reference sequence). V lost 6 bases and J lost 6; bases outside the gene matches: 16. The CDR3 reads CSARQGERSIKTQYF. The DNA of the CDR3 is TGCAGTGCCCGACAGGGCGAAAGGTCAATAAAGACCCAGTACTTC.

Details on this clonotype: Its ends do not fully match the called genes, so a read error is possible. V and J are TRBV5-4 and TRBJ2-3; D remains ambiguous. Germline V gene lookup returns CDR1 SGHNT and CDR2 YYREEE (reference sequence). CDR3 length equals 14 residues. CDR3 amino acids: CASSLDVKRDTQYF. The CDR3 coding sequence is TGTGCCAGCAGTTTGGACGTTAAAAGGGATACGCAGTATTTT.

The chain couples TRBV27 to TRBJ1-5; D not certain. The ends were cut back, 1 base at V and 3 bases at J, with 7 bases in the middle. Germline values: CDR1 MNHEY, CDR2 SMNVEV (reference sequence). The CDR3 runs 14 residues. CDR3 coding DNA: TGTGCCAGCAGTTTATGGTCCACCAATCAGCCCCAGCATTTT. This codes for CASSLWSTNQPQHF.

V usage is TRBV6-2 or TRBV6-3 and J usage is TRBJ2-7; D remains unclear. The V and J ends lost 3 bases and 0 bases respectively, with 6 bases between them. This CDR3 spans 13 amino acids. Looked up from germline, CDR1 is MNHEY and CDR2 is SVGEGT. CDR3 nucleotide sequence: TGTGCCAGCAGTTATGCGAGCTCCTACGAGCAGTACTTC. This codes for CASSYASSYEQYF.

The V call is TRBV13, the J call TRBJ2-3, with a weak D call TRBD2 (6 bases). The CDR3 totals 15 residues. Trimming pared 1 base from V and 1 base from J, leaving 9 bases between. Germline V gives CDR1 PRHDT, CDR2 FYEKMQ (reference sequence). In DNA, the CDR3 is TGTGCCAGCAGCTTAGCGGGAGCTGGCACAGATACGCAGTATTTT. Amino acid sequence: CASSLAGAGTDTQYF.

J is TRBJ1-5 and V is TRBV20-1, with 8 bases lining up with TRBD1. The germline gives CDR1 DFQATT, CDR2 SNEGSKA (reference sequence). J was trimmed by 3 bases and V by 6 bases; bases with no gene match: 10. The CDR3 is 15 amino acids. CDR3 DNA: TGCAGTGCGATATCGGACAGGGCACCCAATCAGCCCCAGCATTTT. Amino acids: CSAISDRAPNQPQHF.

The V and J genes are TRBV5-4 and TRBJ2-3; no clear D gene. With 0 bases removed from V and 2 bases from J, the gap between germline ends came to 10 bases. From germline, CDR1 is SGHNT and CDR2 YYREEE (reference sequence). This CDR3 comprises 15 residues. The DNA for the CDR3 is TGTGCCAGCAGCTTGGCCCGGACGTCCACAGATACGCAGTATTTT. Translated: CASSLARTSTDTQYF.

The chain links TRBV15 to TRBJ2-3; D is uncertain. This CDR3 is 14 amino acids long. V was clipped by 3 bases and J by 1 base, with 8 bases between them. Germline V gives CDR1 LNHNV, CDR2 YYDKDF (reference sequence). Here the CDR3 reads CATSSPVGTDTQYF. Here the CDR3 DNA reads TGTGCCACCAGCAGCCCGGTTGGCACAGATACGCAGTATTTT.

The rearrangement links TRBV9 to TRBJ2-7, with D perhaps given as TRBD1 or TRBD2 (5 bases each). Germline V gene data show CDR1 as SGDLS and CDR2 as YYNGEE. Trimming cost V 4 bases and J 0 bases, with 14 bases left between them. This CDR3 spans 15 amino acids. CDR3 nucleotide sequence: TGTGCCAGCAGCCCAGAGGGGCTCAGCTCCTACGAGCAGTACTTC. Translating it yields CASSPEGLSSYEQYF.

The rearrangement links TRBV28 to TRBJ1-2; possibly TRBD1 for D (6 bases). Per the germline V gene, CDR1 is MDHEN and CDR2 is SYDVKM. V shed 6 bases and J shed 5 bases, with 19 bases lying between them. This CDR3 is 15 amino acids long. This chain's CDR3 is CASSPAGADPYGYTF. The CDR3 DNA reads TGTGCCAGCAGCCCTGCGGGGGCCGATCCTTATGGCTACACCTTC.

This clonotype appeared once. The CDR3 loop reads CSVDGEGETQYF. DNA for the CDR3: TGCAGCGTTGACGGCGAAGGGGAGACCCAGTACTTC. The chain is built from TRBV29-1 and TRBJ2-5, with no clear D. V lost 3 bases, J lost 5 bases, and 10 bases lay in between. The CDR3 runs 12 residues. CDR1 and CDR2 (germline): SQVTM, ANQGSEA.

This chain joins TRBV20-1 and TRBJ2-5; D is undetermined. The germline V and J ends were trimmed by 4 bases and 2 bases, with 5 bases remaining between them. Looked up from germline, CDR1 is DFQATT and CDR2 is SNEGSKA (reference sequence). There are 11 residues in the CDR3. CDR3 DNA sequence: TGCAGTGCTATTCCTCAAGAGACCCAGTACTTC. Its protein is CSAIPQETQYF.

The chain carries TRBV29-1 and TRBJ1-1; D is uncertain. Germline V gene sequence: CDR1 SQVTM, CDR2 ANQGSEA. Trimming took off 2 bases at V and 3 bases at J, with 16 bases between the two ends. The CDR3 has 15 amino acids. CDR3 nucleotide sequence: TGCAGCGTTGAACCATCCCCAAGTGTAGACACTGAAGCTTTCTTT. This translates into CSVEPSPSVDTEAFF. The complete variable domain, with remaining parts taken from reference TRBV29-1 and TRBJ1-1, reads SAVISQKPSRDICQRGTSLTIQCQVDSQVTMMFWYRQQPGQSLTLIATANQGSEATYESGFVIDKFPISRPNLTFSTLTVSNMSPEDSSIYLCSVEPSPSVDTEAFFGQGTRLTVV.

The V call is TRBV5-1, the J call TRBJ1-5; D unresolved. The CDR3 totals 11 residues. From germline, CDR1 is SGHRS and CDR2 YFSETQ. V shed 4 bases and J shed 7 bases, with 6 bases lying between them. The CDR3 loop is CASSTGQPQHF. The CDR3 DNA follows: TGCGCCAGCAGCACGGGACAGCCCCAGCATTTT.

The gene calls are TRBV20-1 and TRBJ2-1; 8 nucleotides align to TRBD2. In germline, CDR1 is DFQATT, CDR2 SNEGSKA (reference sequence). Trimming removed 3 bases from V and 5 bases from J; junction bases left unmatched: 9. The CDR3 has 15 amino acids. This CDR3 is CSASSGTVRNNEQFF. The CDR3 region has the DNA TGCAGTGCTAGTAGCGGGACGGTTCGGAACAATGAGCAGTTCTTC.

The chain has TRBV9 and TRBJ1-3; 7 nucleotides align to TRBD1. Losses at the gene ends were 0 bases for V and 0 bases for J; bases not matched to a gene: 6. The CDR3 sequence is 17 residues long. From germline, CDR1 is SGDLS and CDR2 YYNGEE. The CDR3 protein is CASSVVDRVRSGNTIYF. The DNA of the CDR3 is TGTGCCAGCAGCGTAGTAGACAGGGTGCGCTCTGGAAACACCATATATTTT.

This chain connects TRBV6-5 to TRBJ2-5; TRBD1 aligns across 7 bases. CDR1 and CDR2 from the germline V gene are MNHEY and SVGAGI. The CDR3 contains 16 residues. Trimming took 4 bases from V and 8 from J; bases not matched to a gene: 16. The CDR3 is CASSSYAGTAVETQYF. Written as DNA, the CDR3 is TGTGCCAGCAGTTCCTACGCCGGGACAGCGGTAGAAACCCAGTACTTC.

This chain connects TRBV4-1 to TRBJ1-1; 10 nucleotides line up with TRBD1. Trimming at V came to 3 bases and at J to 0 bases, leaving 7 bases not matched to a gene. The CDR3 is made up of 17 amino acids. Germline V gene sequence: CDR1 MGHRA, CDR2 YSYEKL. CDR3 DNA: TGCGCCAGCAGCCATTTACCGGGACAGGGGATGAACACTGAAGCTTTCTTT. It yields the protein CASSHLPGQGMNTEAFF.

This clonotype has a single count. This sequence joins TRBV20-1 and TRBJ2-7, with D possibly TRBD2 on 6 matching bases. Trimming left V 3 bases short and J 3 bases short, with 21 bases between. Germline CDR1 DFQATT, CDR2 SNEGSKA (reference sequence). The CDR3 length is 16 residues. Here the CDR3 DNA reads TGCAGTGCTAGGGGAATAAGACTAGAGTTAAGCTACGAGCAGTACTTC. It encodes CSARGIRLELSYEQYF.

V is TRBV5-6 and J is TRBJ2-3; D may be TRBD1 (6 bases). V gave up 2 bases and J gave up 2 bases, with 9 bases separating them. Looked up from germline, CDR1 is SGHDT and CDR2 is YYEEEE. CDR3 length: 14 amino acids. CDR3 nucleotides: TGTGCCAGCAGCTTCACAGGGTTCACAGATACGCAGTATTTT. Amino acids: CASSFTGFTDTQYF. The variable domain in full, with the rest retrieved from reference TRBV5-6 and TRBJ2-3, is DAGVTQSPTHLIKTRGQQVTLRCSPKSGHDTVSWYQQALGQGPQFIFQYYEEEERQRGNFPDRFSGHQFPNYSSELNVNALLLGDSALYLCASSFTGFTDTQYFGPGTRLTVL.

J is TRBJ1-4 and V is TRBV30; 7 positions agree with TRBD1. This CDR3 region has 14 residues. Per germline, CDR1 GTSNPN and CDR2 SVGIG (reference sequence). J lost 8 bases, V lost 7 bases, and 13 bases had no gene match. CDR3 region: CAYSSRTGNEKLFF. DNA for the CDR3: TGTGCCTACTCGAGTCGGACAGGAAACGAAAAACTGTTTTTT. Combining the CDR3 with reference TRBV30 and TRBJ1-4 gives the whole variable domain SQTIHQWPATLVQPVGSPLSLECTVEGTSNPNLYWYRQAAGRGLQLLFYSVGIGQISSEVPQNLSASRPQDRQFILSSKKLLLSDSGFYLCAYSSRTGNEKLFFGSGTQLSVL.

The rearrangement joins TRBV20-1 to TRBJ1-1; unclear D gene. The CDR3 contains 12 residues. The V gene's germline CDR1 is DFQATT and CDR2 SNEGSKA (reference sequence). V was pared by 0 bases and J by 4 bases, with 6 bases between. The CDR3 protein is CSARDLATEAFF. Here the CDR3 DNA reads TGCAGTGCTAGAGATCTGGCCACTGAAGCTTTCTTT.

The V call is TRBV20-1, the J call TRBJ2-1; 16 bases fit TRBD2. The CDR3 length is 18 residues. Germline CDR1 reads DFQATT; CDR2 reads SNEGSKA (reference sequence). The V segment lost 1 base and the J segment 0 bases; nucleotides outside the gene matches: 3. CDR3 DNA: TGCAGTGCTAGAGGGGGACTAGCGGGAGGGAGCTCCTACAATGAGCAGTTCTTC. This encodes CSARGGLAGGSSYNEQFF.

This chain uses TRBV7-9 with TRBJ2-7; the D gene is possibly TRBD2 (5 bases). Germline V gene lookup returns CDR1 SEHNR and CDR2 FQNEAQ (reference sequence). V lost 5 bases and J lost 2, with 16 bases in between. The CDR3 loop spans 15 amino acids. CDR3 loop: CASSQSISGPYEQYF. The CDR3 nucleotides are TGTGCCAGCAGCCAAAGTATCAGCGGCCCCTACGAGCAGTACTTC.

V and J are TRBV5-4 and TRBJ1-1; TRBD1 agrees at 12 bases. V dropped 3 bases and J dropped 7; count of bases not matched to a gene: 4. CDR1 is SGHNT and CDR2 is YYREEE in the germline V gene (reference sequence). This CDR3 contains 14 residues. This CDR3 is CASSSGTGGGEAFF. In DNA form, the CDR3 reads TGTGCCAGCAGCTCCGGGACAGGGGGCGGTGAAGCTTTCTTT. Full variable domain (rest looked up from reference TRBV5-4 and TRBJ1-1): ETGVTQSPTHLIKTRGQQVTLRCSSQSGHNTVSWYQQALGQGPQFIFQYYREEENGRGNFPPRFSGLQFPNYSSELNVNALELDDSALYLCASSSGTGGGEAFFGQGTRLTVV.

The gene calls are TRBV7-2 and TRBJ1-4, with D perhaps matching TRBD1 (5 bases). The CDR3 runs to 14 residues. From germline, CDR1 is SGHTA and CDR2 FQGNSA. The V end was cut by 5 bases, the J end by 5 bases, with 12 bases between. CDR3 DNA: TGTGCCAGCAGCCGACCGGGACGGAATGAAAAACTGTTTTTT. It codes for CASSRPGRNEKLFF.